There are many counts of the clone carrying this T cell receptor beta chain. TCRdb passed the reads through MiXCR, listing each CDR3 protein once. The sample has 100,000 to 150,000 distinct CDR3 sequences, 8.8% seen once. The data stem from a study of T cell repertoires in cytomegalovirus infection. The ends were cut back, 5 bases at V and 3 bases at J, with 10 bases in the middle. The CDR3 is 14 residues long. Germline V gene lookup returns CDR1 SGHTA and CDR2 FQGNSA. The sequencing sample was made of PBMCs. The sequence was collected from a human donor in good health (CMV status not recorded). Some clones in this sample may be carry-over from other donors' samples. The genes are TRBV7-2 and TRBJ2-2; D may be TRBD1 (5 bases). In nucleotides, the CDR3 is TGTGCCAGCAGCCACGACAGTTACACCGGGGAGCTGTTTTTT. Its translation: CASSHDSYTGELFF.